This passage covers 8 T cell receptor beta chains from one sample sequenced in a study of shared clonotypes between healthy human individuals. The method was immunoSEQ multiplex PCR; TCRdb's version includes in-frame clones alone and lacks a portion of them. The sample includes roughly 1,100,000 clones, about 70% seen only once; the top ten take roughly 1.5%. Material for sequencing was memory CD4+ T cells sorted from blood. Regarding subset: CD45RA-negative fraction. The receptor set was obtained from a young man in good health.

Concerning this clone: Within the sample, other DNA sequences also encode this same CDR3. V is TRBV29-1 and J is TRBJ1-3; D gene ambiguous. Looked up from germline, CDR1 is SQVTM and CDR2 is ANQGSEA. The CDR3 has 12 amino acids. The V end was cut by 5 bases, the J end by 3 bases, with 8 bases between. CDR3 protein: CSVSDGGNTIYF. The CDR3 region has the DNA TGCAGCGTTTCGGACGGTGGAAACACCATATATTTT.

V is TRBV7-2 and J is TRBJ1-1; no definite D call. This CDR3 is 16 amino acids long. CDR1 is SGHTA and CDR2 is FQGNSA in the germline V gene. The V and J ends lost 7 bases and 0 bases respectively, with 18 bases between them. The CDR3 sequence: CASTGDPQAMNTEAFF. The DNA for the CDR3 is TGTGCCAGCACCGGCGATCCTCAGGCTATGAACACTGAAGCTTTCTTT.

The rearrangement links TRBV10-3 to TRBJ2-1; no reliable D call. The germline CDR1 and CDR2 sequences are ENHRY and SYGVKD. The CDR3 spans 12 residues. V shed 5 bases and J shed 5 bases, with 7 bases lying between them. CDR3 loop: CAISPRDNEQFF. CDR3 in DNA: TGTGCCATCAGTCCACGGGACAATGAGCAGTTCTTC.

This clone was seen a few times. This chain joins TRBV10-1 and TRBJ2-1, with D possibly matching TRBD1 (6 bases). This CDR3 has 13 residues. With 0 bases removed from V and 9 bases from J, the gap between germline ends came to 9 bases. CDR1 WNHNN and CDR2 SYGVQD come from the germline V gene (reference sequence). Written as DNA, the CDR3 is TGCGCCAGCAGTGAGTCTGGGGGCGGTGAGCAGTTCTTC. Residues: CASSESGGGEQFF.

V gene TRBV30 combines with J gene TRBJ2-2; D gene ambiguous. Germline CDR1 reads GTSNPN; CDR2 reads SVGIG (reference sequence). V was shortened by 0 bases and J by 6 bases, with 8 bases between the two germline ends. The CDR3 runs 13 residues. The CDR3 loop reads CAWSVLAAGELFF. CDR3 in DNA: TGTGCCTGGAGTGTACTGGCAGCCGGGGAGCTGTTTTTT.

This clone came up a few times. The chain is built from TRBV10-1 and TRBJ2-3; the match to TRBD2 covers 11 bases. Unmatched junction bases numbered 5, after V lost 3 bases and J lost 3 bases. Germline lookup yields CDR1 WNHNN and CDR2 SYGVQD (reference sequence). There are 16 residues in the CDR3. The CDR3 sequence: CASSDRLAGKTDTQYF. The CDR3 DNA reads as TGCGCCAGCAGTGATCGACTAGCGGGGAAGACAGATACGCAGTATTTT.

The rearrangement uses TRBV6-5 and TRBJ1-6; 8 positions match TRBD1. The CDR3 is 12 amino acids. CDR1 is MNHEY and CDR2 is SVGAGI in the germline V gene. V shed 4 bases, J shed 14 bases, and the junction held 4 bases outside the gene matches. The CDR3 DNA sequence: TGTGCCAGCAGTTCGACAGGGGAGGCCCTCCACTTT. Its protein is CASSSTGEALHF.

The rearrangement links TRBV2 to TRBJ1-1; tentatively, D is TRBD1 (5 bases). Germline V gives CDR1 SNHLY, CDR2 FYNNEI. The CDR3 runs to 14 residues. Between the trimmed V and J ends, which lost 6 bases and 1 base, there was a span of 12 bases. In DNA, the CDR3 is TGTGCCAGCAGCGCGGGACTCAGGAACACTGAAGCTTTCTTT. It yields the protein CASSAGLRNTEAFF. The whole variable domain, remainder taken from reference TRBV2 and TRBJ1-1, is EPEVTQTPSHQVTQMGQEVILRCVPISNHLYFYWYRQILGQKVEFLVSFYNNEISEKSEIFDDQFSVERPDGSNFTLKIRSTKLEDSAMYFCASSAGLRNTEAFFGQGTRLTVV.